Listed here is a single T cell receptor beta chain. The antigen is not known. The data were obtained in a study of T cells after yellow fever vaccination. General observations from the study: CD4 and CD8 compartments shared a small share of clonotypes, likely from convergent recombination. The presence of abundant clonotypes contaminating from the bulk population was possible in FACS-sorted repertoires. Most primary-vaccination clones recurred post-booster (around 97% CD4, around 88% CD8).

TCRdb used MiXCR to reprocess the 5' RACE reads, holding one entry per CDR3 protein. This table has 250,000 to 400,000 distinct CDR3 sequences, 3.5% to 4.5% appearing once. The TCR sequence derives from a man aged 18 to 29 who received the YFV17D yellow fever vaccine. Specimen: PBMCs, collected 15 days after the yellow fever booster vaccination.

CDR3 in amino acids: CASSLVSGRMEAFF. CDR3 nucleotide sequence: TGTGCCAGCAGCTTAGTTTCGGGTCGCATGGAAGCTTTCTTT. The chain is built from TRBV11-2 and TRBJ1-1; D not resolved. V dropped 1 base and J dropped 8 bases, with 14 bases sitting between them. The germline CDR1 and CDR2 sequences are SGHAT and FQNNGV. The length of the CDR3 is 14 residues.